A single sample gave rise to the 29 T cell receptor beta chains below, sequenced in a study of T cell changes during pregnancy in multiple sclerosis. Method: immunoSEQ multiplex PCR; TCRdb's copy keeps in-frame clones and lacks some. Among more than 85,000 clones listed, 94% were seen once. The sample in question was peripheral blood, obtained before pregnancy. These receptors all come from a female donor with multiple sclerosis, enrolled in a pregnancy study.

The chain combines TRBV5-1 with TRBJ1-2; the D gene is possibly TRBD1 (5 bases). The CDR3 is 13 residues long. V lost 0 bases and J lost 4, with 7 bases in between. Germline V CDR1 and CDR2: SGHRS, YFSETQ. This CDR3 reads CASSLGQSYGYTF. The CDR3 nucleotides are TGCGCCAGCAGCTTGGGACAGAGCTATGGCTACACCTTC. Together with reference TRBV5-1 and TRBJ1-2, the CDR3 gives the full variable domain: KAGVTQTPRYLIKTRGQQVTLSCSPISGHRSVSWYQQTPGQGLQFLFEYFSETQRNKGNFPGRFSGRQFSNSRSEMNVSTLELGDSALYLCASSLGQSYGYTFGSGTRLTVV.

The chain uses TRBV4-1 and TRBJ1-3; D gene ambiguous. The CDR3 sequence is 17 residues long. CDR1 is MGHRA and CDR2 is YSYEKL in the germline V gene. V lost 4 bases and J 8 bases, leaving 24 bases between the germline ends. The CDR3 reads CASSPIGRQAGLDTIYF. Written as DNA, the CDR3 is TGCGCCAGCAGCCCCATAGGTCGGCAGGCAGGTTTAGACACCATATATTTT.

The V call is TRBV5-1, the J call TRBJ2-3; 8 nucleotides match TRBD2. J lost 10 bases, V lost 0 bases, and 7 bases had no gene match. Germline V gene sequence: CDR1 SGHRS, CDR2 YFSETQ. This CDR3 has 14 amino acids. The CDR3 DNA sequence: TGCGCCAGCAGCTTGGAGGGGTTAGCGGGATCGCAGTATTTT. Translating gives CASSLEGLAGSQYF.

The chain uses TRBV5-6 and TRBJ2-7; tentative D call: TRBD2 (6 bases). The CDR3 is 13 amino acids. V lost 5 bases to trimming and J lost 0 bases, with 9 bases between them. Germline CDR1 is SGHDT and CDR2 is YYEEEE. In nucleotides, the CDR3 is TGTGCCAGCAGTTTCGGGAGCTCCTACGAGCAGTACTTC. Its protein product is CASSFGSSYEQYF.

The chain joins TRBV28 to TRBJ2-7; 8 bases are shared with TRBD2. CDR1 and CDR2 from the germline V gene are MDHEN and SYDVKM. V shed 3 bases, J shed 4 bases, and the junction held 5 bases outside the gene matches. The CDR3 sequence is 14 residues long. CDR3 loop: CASSLGSGSYEQYF. Here the CDR3 DNA reads TGTGCCAGCAGTTTGGGCAGCGGGAGTTACGAGCAGTACTTC.

CDR3 DNA: TGTGCCAGTAGTAAGATTAGCGGGGGGACCGGGGAGCTGTTTTTT. Its protein product is CASSKISGGTGELFF. The rearrangement uses TRBV19 and TRBJ2-2; 10 bases map to TRBD2. V lost 4 bases and J lost 5; bases outside the gene matches: 4. CDR1 and CDR2 (germline): LNHDA, SQIVND (reference sequence). This CDR3 is built from 15 residues.

The chain couples TRBV6-1 to TRBJ1-2; unclear D gene. This CDR3 contains 15 residues. With 7 bases removed from V and 0 bases from J, the gap between germline ends came to 15 bases. Germline V gene sequence: CDR1 MNHNS, CDR2 SASEGT. The CDR3 reads CASKEGSPTNYGYTF. The CDR3 DNA reads TGTGCCAGCAAAGAGGGCAGTCCTACTAACTATGGCTACACCTTC.

The count of this clone is one. The J gene is TRBJ2-3, the V gene TRBV9; TRBD2 aligns across 14 bases. The CDR3 spans 16 residues. Germline assignment: CDR1 SGDLS and CDR2 YYNGEE. Trimming took 3 bases from V and 5 from J; bases not matched to a gene: 5. The CDR3 here is CASSARLAGGRDTQYF. CDR3 sequence (DNA): TGTGCCAGCAGCGCTAGACTAGCGGGAGGGCGAGATACGCAGTATTTT.

The rearrangement joins TRBV18 to TRBJ2-7, with D maybe TRBD2 (6 bases). V shed 3 bases and J shed 6 bases, with 12 bases lying between them. There are 13 residues in the CDR3. Germline assignment: CDR1 KGHSH and CDR2 LQKENI. As DNA, the CDR3 is TGTGCCAGCTCACCCCTTAGGGAGGTCGAGCAGTACTTC. Amino acid sequence: CASSPLREVEQYF.

The chain links TRBV5-6 to TRBJ2-5, with 10 nucleotides matching TRBD1. The CDR3 runs to 16 residues. Germline CDR1 and CDR2: SGHDT and YYEEEE. Losses at the gene ends were 0 bases for V and 5 bases for J; bases not matched to a gene: 7. CDR3 sequence reads: CASSLVGQGVVETQYF. The CDR3 DNA sequence: TGTGCCAGCAGCTTGGTCGGACAGGGGGTCGTGGAGACCCAGTACTTC.

Only one count was recorded for this clone. The chain uses TRBV29-1 and TRBJ2-7; TRBD1 aligns across 7 bases. The CDR3 has 13 residues. V lost 6 bases, J lost 5 bases, and 10 bases stayed unmatched. The germline gives CDR1 SQVTM, CDR2 ANQGSEA. CDR3 in DNA: TGCAGCGTCGCCACAGGGGCCTTCCACGAGCAGTACTTC. Protein sequence: CSVATGAFHEQYF.

The rearrangement joins TRBV5-1 to TRBJ2-2; 10 bases fit TRBD1. Trimming removed 4 bases from V and 4 bases from J; junction bases left unmatched: 4. The germline gives CDR1 SGHRS, CDR2 YFSETQ. There are 15 residues in the CDR3. Here the CDR3 DNA reads TGCGCCAGCAGCGCCCGACAGGGGGCCACCGGGGAGCTGTTTTTT. This gives the protein CASSARQGATGELFF.

The J gene is TRBJ1-2, the V gene TRBV7-3, with TRBD1 as a possible D gene (6 bases). Germline loops: CDR1 SGHTA, CDR2 FQGTGA. The V gene lost 3 bases and the J gene lost 8 bases, with 13 bases spanning the gap. The CDR3 loop spans 13 amino acids. The CDR3 region is CASSLRGGGGYTF. In DNA, the CDR3 is TGTGCCAGCAGCTTGAGGGGGGGTGGCGGCTACACCTTC.

V and J are TRBV10-3 and TRBJ2-7; 7 nucleotides align to TRBD1. The CDR3 has 13 residues. Germline V gives CDR1 ENHRY, CDR2 SYGVKD. Trimming removed 7 bases from V and 3 bases from J; junction bases left unmatched: 6. CDR3 sequence: CAIKGAAIYEQYF. The CDR3 DNA sequence: TGTGCCATCAAGGGGGCGGCCATCTACGAGCAGTACTTC.

The chain is built from TRBV19 and TRBJ2-1, with 16 bases that match TRBD2. Germline CDR1 and CDR2: LNHDA and SQIVND (reference sequence). The CDR3 spans 15 residues. V lost 10 bases, J lost 1 base, and 1 base stayed unmatched. The CDR3 sequence is CATGLAGGSYNEQFF. In DNA form, the CDR3 reads TGTGCCACGGGACTAGCGGGAGGGTCCTACAATGAGCAGTTCTTC.

The V call is TRBV5-1, the J call TRBJ2-7, with a possible D match to TRBD1 (5 bases). The V gene lost 2 bases and the J gene lost 2 bases, with 23 bases spanning the gap. CDR3 length equals 18 residues. Germline CDR1 reads SGHRS; CDR2 reads YFSETQ. In DNA, the CDR3 is TGCGCCAGCAGCTTAAGGGCCTTAGGCAGGGATTCGACCTACGAGCAGTACTTC. Translated, it gives CASSLRALGRDSTYEQYF.

In regard to this clone: The junction and the germline gene differ at one end; a read error may be behind it. The V call is TRBV28, the J call TRBJ1-1, with unresolved D. CDR3 length: 15 residues. The germline V gene has CDR1 MDHEN and CDR2 SYDVKM. CDR3 residues: CASSSIGLMNIEAFF. The CDR3 coding sequence is TGTGCCAGCAGCTCAATAGGACTGATGAACATTGAAGCTTTCTTT.

The rearrangement joins TRBV19 to TRBJ2-5; TRBD2 matches 13 bases. CDR1 LNHDA and CDR2 SQIVND come from the germline V gene (reference sequence). The V gene end was trimmed by 6 bases and the J gene end by 4 bases; junction bases not matched to a gene: 5. The CDR3 has 15 residues. This chain's CDR3 is CASSLGLAGVETQYF. The CDR3 DNA sequence: TGTGCCAGTAGCCTCGGACTAGCGGGAGTAGAGACCCAGTACTTC.

The gene calls are TRBV28 and TRBJ2-6, with TRBD1 identical over 12 bases. The CDR3 covers 18 residues. Per the germline V gene, CDR1 is MDHEN and CDR2 is SYDVKM. Trimming cost V 2 bases and J 0 bases; bases outside gene matches: 2. CDR3 in amino acids: CASSLAGQGASGANVLTF. CDR3 sequence (DNA): TGTGCCAGCAGTTTAGCGGGACAGGGGGCCTCTGGGGCCAACGTCCTGACTTTC.

This chain links TRBV9 with TRBJ2-3; 7 nucleotides agree with TRBD2. CDR3 length: 14 residues. The germline V gene encodes CDR1 SGDLS and CDR2 YYNGEE. The V gene end was trimmed by 2 bases and the J gene end by 3 bases; junction bases not matched to a gene: 3. CDR3 bases: TGTGCCAGCAGCGTTGGACTAGTTACAGATACGCAGTATTTT. Its translation: CASSVGLVTDTQYF. The variable domain in full, completed from reference TRBV9 and TRBJ2-3, reads DSGVTQTPKHLITATGQRVTLRCSPRSGDLSVYWYQQSLDQGLQFLIQYYNGEERAKGNILERFSAQQFPDLHSELNLSSLELGDSALYFCASSVGLVTDTQYFGPGTRLTVL.

This CDR3 reads CASSLMGGSEQYF. The CDR3 region has the DNA TGTGCCAGTAGTCTTATGGGGGGATCCGAGCAGTACTTC. J is TRBJ2-7 and V is TRBV19; a weak D match, TRBD2 (6 bases). Germline assignment: CDR1 LNHDA and CDR2 SQIVND (reference sequence). The V end lost 5 bases, the J end lost 6 bases, and 14 bases lay between the germline ends. The CDR3 covers 13 residues. The complete variable domain, with remaining parts taken from reference TRBV19 and TRBJ2-7, reads DGGITQSPKYLFRKEGQNVTLSCEQNLNHDAMYWYRQDPGQGLRLIYYSQIVNDFQKGDIAEGYSVSREKKESFPLTVTSAQKNPTAFYLCASSLMGGSEQYFGPGTRLTVT.

For the CDR3, the DNA is TGTGCCAGCAGCTCGGACTTTTTTGGGGACTACGAGCAGTACTTC. Its translation: CASSSDFFGDYEQYF. The V gene is TRBV5-6, the J gene TRBJ2-7; D is possibly TRBD2 (5 bases). CDR1 SGHDT and CDR2 YYEEEE come from the germline V gene. V lost 3 bases to trimming and J lost 3 bases, with 16 bases between them. CDR3 length: 15 residues.

The V call is TRBV29-1, the J call TRBJ1-1; D not certain. The ends were cut back, 7 bases at V and 7 bases at J, with 13 bases in the middle. CDR1 SQVTM and CDR2 ANQGSEA come from the germline V gene. The CDR3 has 11 amino acids. CDR3 sequence (DNA): TGCAGCGCGCCCGGGAACGATGAAGCTTTCTTT. This codes for CSAPGNDEAFF. Variable domain in full (rest from reference TRBV29-1 and TRBJ1-1): SAVISQKPSRDICQRGTSLTIQCQVDSQVTMMFWYRQQPGQSLTLIATANQGSEATYESGFVIDKFPISRPNLTFSTLTVSNMSPEDSSIYLCSAPGNDEAFFGQGTRLTVV.

A single count supports this clone. This chain links TRBV5-1 with TRBJ2-3, with TRBD1 identical over 9 bases. J was trimmed by 0 bases and V by 4 bases; bases with no gene match: 6. Per germline, CDR1 SGHRS and CDR2 YFSETQ. CDR3 size: 16 residues. The CDR3: CASSSVTGGSTDTQYF. DNA of the CDR3: TGCGCCAGCAGCAGCGTGACAGGGGGGAGCACAGATACGCAGTATTTT.

This sequence joins TRBV6-1 and TRBJ1-2, with TRBD1 identical over 7 bases. CDR1 and CDR2 (germline): MNHNS, SASEGT. The CDR3 totals 13 residues. Trimming at V came to 3 bases and at J to 8 bases, leaving 6 bases not matched to a gene. The chain's CDR3 is CASSETGRLGYTF. Written as DNA, the CDR3 is TGTGCCAGCAGTGAGACAGGGCGGTTGGGCTACACCTTC.

J is TRBJ1-2 and V is TRBV6-1; D might be TRBD1 (5 bases). The CDR3 is made up of 14 amino acids. The germline CDR1 and CDR2 sequences are MNHNS and SASEGT. Trimming took 7 bases from V and 3 from J, leaving 15 bases between them. The CDR3 region has the DNA TGTGCCAGCAACCCCAGGGCAGGGTACTATGGCTACACCTTC. It yields the protein CASNPRAGYYGYTF.

The V call is TRBV28, the J call TRBJ1-4, with 9 positions matching TRBD1. The trim removed 5 bases at V and 7 bases at J, leaving 11 bases unmatched. This CDR3 region has 16 residues. The germline CDR1 and CDR2 sequences are MDHEN and SYDVKM. The CDR3 here is CASSNLRDRVSEKLFF. As DNA, the CDR3 is TGTGCCAGCAGTAACCTGCGGGACAGGGTATCTGAAAAACTGTTTTTT.

This rearrangement joins TRBV28 to TRBJ1-1; tentative D call: TRBD1 (5 bases). CDR1 and CDR2 (germline): MDHEN, SYDVKM. V was shortened by 8 bases and J by 5 bases, with 9 bases between the two germline ends. This CDR3 has 11 residues. The chain's CDR3 is CASYRGTEAFF. The DNA of the CDR3 is TGTGCCAGCTATCGGGGGACTGAAGCTTTCTTT.

This clone came up once. The chain is built from TRBV30 and TRBJ2-5; D gene uncertain. The ends were cut back, 1 base at V and 2 bases at J, with 5 bases in the middle. The CDR3 loop spans 12 amino acids. Germline CDR1 is GTSNPN and CDR2 is SVGIG (reference sequence). DNA for the CDR3: TGTGCCTGGAGTGGCCAGCAAGAGACCCAGTACTTC. Translating gives CAWSGQQETQYF.